This T cell receptor beta chain emerged from a study of blood T cell repertoires in COVID-19. Study-wide background: Researchers got acute and convalescent COVID-19 samples from the United States, Italy and Spain. In each case, the material was cDNA or gDNA derived from T cells, B-cell-depleted T cells, or PBMCs.

The authors' processing: Using reference gene primer amplification, nucleated cell counts were estimated. The assay was immunoSEQ multiplex PCR, and TCRdb's table has in-frame clones only and misses some. Clone size and V and J calls were adopted from that table, with D and trimming inferred from the DNA. The table has about 250,000 clones, 88% seen once. The V end was cut by 2 bases, the J end by 4 bases, with 11 bases between. Germline V gives CDR1 MNHEY, CDR2 SVGAGI. This CDR3 has 14 residues. V and J are TRBV6-5 and TRBJ1-1, with D hard to call. The sequence came from a woman between 35 and 50 years old who had recovered from COVID-19. Source material: peripheral blood. As DNA, the CDR3 is TGTGCCAGCAGTTACCTCAGCACGGGCACTGAAGCTTTCTTT. This codes for CASSYLSTGTEAFF.